This is a list of T cell receptor beta chains from one sample in a study of T cell repertoires in cytomegalovirus infection. A single record per CDR3 protein comes from TCRdb applying MiXCR to the reads. The table records about 400,000 distinct CDR3 sequences, approximately 18% of them present only once. Specimen: PBMCs. These receptors all come from a human donor in good health (CMV status not recorded). Some clones in this sample may be carry-over from other donors' samples. CDR3s include the opening cysteine and the closing phenylalanine or tryptophan. The D gene is left open where the match is weak. Not every row has a clone size; where given, it reads once, few, many or a size class.

clone_size j_call v_call d_call cdr3_nt cdr3_aa
- TRBJ2-1 TRBV5-1 TRBD2 TGCGCCAGCAGCCCGACTAGCGGGGGTGTCAATGAGCAGTTCTTC CASSPTSGGVNEQFF
many TRBJ2-4 TRBV12-3/TRBV12-4 - TGTGCCAGCAGCTCAGATGGTGCCAAAAACATTCAGTACTTC CASSSDGAKNIQYF
many TRBJ2-3 TRBV7-2 - TGTGCCAGCAGCTTAGCCGCCTACACAGATACGCAGTATTTT CASSLAAYTDTQYF
many TRBJ1-6 TRBV6-2/TRBV6-3 - TGTGCCAGCAGTTATGGGGTCGAATCACCCCTCCACTTT CASSYGVESPLHF
few TRBJ2-7 TRBV5-5 - TGTGCCAGCACCGTAGACGTCGGACGGCAGCGTGGGCAGTACTTC CASTVDVGRQRGQYF
many TRBJ2-7 TRBV7-2 TRBD2 TGTGCCAGCAGACCGGGGGGGGCCTACGAGCAGTACTTC CASRPGGAYEQYF
many TRBJ2-7 TRBV7-6 - TGTGCCAGCAGCTCCCCCGGGACGGAATACGAGCAGTACTTC CASSSPGTEYEQYF
- TRBJ1-5 TRBV10-2 - TGCGCCAGCAGTTGGAATAGTGGCAATCAGCCCCAGCATTTT CASSWNSGNQPQHF
few TRBJ2-5 TRBV20-1 - TGCAGTGCCCAAAACCCAGGAACGTTTCAAGAGACCCAGTACTTC CSAQNPGTFQETQYF
few TRBJ2-5 TRBV4-3 - TGCGCCAGCAGCCAAGAGGGTGGGGCCCAGTACTTC CASSQEGGAQYF
many TRBJ2-5 TRBV19 - TGTGCCAGTAGTATAAGCTCGAGGGGGACTGCTCAAGAGACCCAGTACTTC CASSISSRGTAQETQYF
many TRBJ1-2 TRBV12-3/TRBV12-4 - TGTGCCAGCAGTTTAGCTTCGTTTGGGGCGGCGTATGGCTACACCTTC CASSLASFGAAYGYTF
- TRBJ2-1 TRBV7-6 - TGTGCCAGCAGCTTAGAGGAGGAGGATGAGCAGTTCTTC CASSLEEEDEQFF
few TRBJ1-1 TRBV29-1 TRBD1 TGCAGCGAATGGGACAGCCTAAACACTGAAGCTTTCTTT CSEWDSLNTEAFF
many TRBJ2-3 TRBV6-6 TRBD2 TGTGCCAGCAGGGAGCTAGCGGGATACAGCACAGATACGCAGTATTTT CASRELAGYSTDTQYF
few TRBJ1-2 TRBV3-1 - TGTGCCAGCAGCCACCTCCGCGGGGGGAACTATGGCTACACCTTC CASSHLRGGNYGYTF
many TRBJ1-1 TRBV7-8 - TGTGCCAGCAGCTTAGCTCGGATCCTACTTACTGAAGCTTTCTTT CASSLARILLTEAFF
many TRBJ1-1 TRBV7-6 - TGTGCCAGCAGCTTAGGGAAACAGAACACTGAAGCTTTCTTT CASSLGKQNTEAFF
- TRBJ2-7 TRBV5-5 - TGTGCCAGCAGTCGGGCATCATCCTACGAGCAGTACTTC CASSRASSYEQYF
many TRBJ1-2 TRBV6-5 - TGTGCCAGCAGTTACAGTCGGGGGGCGGCCTATGGCTACACCTTC CASSYSRGAAYGYTF
- TRBJ2-5 TRBV12-3/TRBV12-4 - TGTGCCAGCAGTTTAAGAGGGTCGGAGACCCAGTACTTC CASSLRGSETQYF
few TRBJ2-5 TRBV20-1 - TGCAGTGCTAGAGATGGGGGGACCCGCCAAGAGACCCAGTACTTC CSARDGGTRQETQYF
- TRBJ2-4 TRBV7-6 - TGTGCCAGCAGCTTGATCGGAGGGGCGCGGAACATTCAGTACTTC CASSLIGGARNIQYF
few TRBJ1-2 TRBV12-3/TRBV12-4 - TGTGCCAGCAGTTTTTCAGGAAATGGCTACACCTTC CASSFSGNGYTF
many TRBJ1-2 TRBV12-3/TRBV12-4 - TGTGCCAGCACCCTTAAGAACAGGGCTGGCTACACCTTC CASTLKNRAGYTF
- TRBJ2-1 TRBV18 TRBD1 TGTGCCAGCTCAGCGACAGGGGGACTGTACAATGAGCAGTTCTTC CASSATGGLYNEQFF
- TRBJ2-7 TRBV15 - TGTGCCACCAGCAGGCCCCCCCGAGACGAGCAGTACTTC CATSRPPRDEQYF
many TRBJ1-5 TRBV7-2 TRBD1 TGTGCCAGCAGCCCTACAGGGGGTAATCAGCCCCAGCATTTT CASSPTGGNQPQHF
few TRBJ1-2 TRBV12-3/TRBV12-4 - TGTGCCAGCACCCTCGGCGAGGAGGGCTACACCTTC CASTLGEEGYTF
few TRBJ2-7 TRBV2 TRBD1 TGTGCCAGCAGTCCGGGACAGGGGGGTAGCGAGCAGTACTTC CASSPGQGGSEQYF
- TRBJ2-3 TRBV27 - TGTGCCAGCAGTCCCCCCGGGACCCCAGTGGGACATACGCAGTATTTT CASSPPGTPVGHTQYF
many TRBJ2-7 TRBV7-8 TRBD2 TGTGCCAGCAGCCGGGGGCAGATAGCGGGAGGATCGTACGAGCAGTACTTC CASSRGQIAGGSYEQYF
many TRBJ2-3 TRBV7-9 - TGTGCCAGCAGCTTGTCCCCCCCAGATACGCAGTATTTT CASSLSPPDTQYF
few TRBJ1-4 TRBV3-1 - TGTGCCAGCAGCCAAGACGGGTATGAAAAACTGTTTTTT CASSQDGYEKLFF
many TRBJ1-5 TRBV7-2 - TGTGCCAGCAGCTTAGCTAAGAATCAGCCCCAGCATTTT CASSLAKNQPQHF
many TRBJ2-3 TRBV7-2 TRBD2 TGTGCCAGCAGCTTACTAGCGGGACAGGATACGCAGTATTTT CASSLLAGQDTQYF
few TRBJ2-2 TRBV7-2 TRBD1 TGTGCCAGCAGCTCGAGCCCCCAGGGGGCCGGGGAGCTGTTTTTT CASSSSPQGAGELFF
few TRBJ1-5 TRBV15 - TGTGCCACCAGGATGGTGCCGAATCAGCCCCAGCATTTT CATRMVPNQPQHF
- TRBJ1-1 TRBV19 - TGTGCCAGTAGCAATAGCCGGAACACTGAAGCTTTCTTT CASSNSRNTEAFF
many TRBJ1-2 TRBV7-8 TRBD1 TGTGCCAGCAGCTTTGGTCGACAGGGGGTTCAGGATGGCTACACCTTC CASSFGRQGVQDGYTF
- TRBJ1-5 TRBV7-9 TRBD1 TGTGCCAGCAGTTACGGGACAGCTGGTCAGCCCCAGCATTTT CASSYGTAGQPQHF
- TRBJ2-2 TRBV7-8 - TGTGCCAGCACCAGATGGGGGACGAACACCGGGGAGCTGTTTTTT CASTRWGTNTGELFF
many TRBJ1-3 TRBV7-8 TRBD1 TGTGCCAGCAGCTCACGACAGGGCTGGGTTGGAAACACCATATATTTT CASSSRQGWVGNTIYF
- TRBJ1-5 TRBV10-2 - TGCGCCAGCAGTGAGCTCAAGGTGGGCCAGCCCCAGCATTTT CASSELKVGQPQHF
many TRBJ2-5 TRBV7-2 TRBD2 TGTGCCAGCAGCTTTGACAGCGGGGGGCAAGAGACCCAGTACTTC CASSFDSGGQETQYF
many TRBJ2-1 TRBV7-9 - TGTGCCAGCAGCTTAGTATCCGGGACCTCCTACAATGAGCAGTTCTTC CASSLVSGTSYNEQFF
- TRBJ1-3 TRBV6-1 - TGTGCCAGCAGGACGGACAGACTTTCTGGAAACACCATATATTTT CASRTDRLSGNTIYF
many TRBJ2-2 TRBV7-2 TRBD2 TGTGCCAGCAGCACCCCGGGCGGGAGGGGGTCCGGGGAGCTGTTTTTT CASSTPGGRGSGELFF
many TRBJ2-1 TRBV19 TRBD2 TGTGCCAGTAGTTTACTAGCGGGAGGGCGGGATCTGTTCTTC CASSLLAGGRDLFF
- TRBJ1-2 TRBV4-1 TRBD1 TGCGCCAGCAGCCCGCGAGGGGGCCTCTATGGCTACACCTTC CASSPRGGLYGYTF
- TRBJ2-3 TRBV5-1 - TGCGCCAGCAGCCCCCGGGACCGGGCCACAGATACGCAGTATTTT CASSPRDRATDTQYF
few TRBJ1-2 TRBV28 - TGTGCCAGCAGTACCCCAGGGGCTAACTATGGCTACACCTTC CASSTPGANYGYTF
many TRBJ1-2 TRBV7-2 - TGTGCCAGCAGCCAGGGTTCAGGTTTTAACTATGGCTACACCTTC CASSQGSGFNYGYTF
many TRBJ2-6 TRBV7-6 - TGTGCCAGCAGCTTAGTGGCCGGGTCCGGGGCCAACGTCCTGACTTTC CASSLVAGSGANVLTF
- TRBJ1-1 TRBV29-1 - TGCAGCGTTGAACAGGGAGTCTTCGACACTGAAGCTTTCTTT CSVEQGVFDTEAFF